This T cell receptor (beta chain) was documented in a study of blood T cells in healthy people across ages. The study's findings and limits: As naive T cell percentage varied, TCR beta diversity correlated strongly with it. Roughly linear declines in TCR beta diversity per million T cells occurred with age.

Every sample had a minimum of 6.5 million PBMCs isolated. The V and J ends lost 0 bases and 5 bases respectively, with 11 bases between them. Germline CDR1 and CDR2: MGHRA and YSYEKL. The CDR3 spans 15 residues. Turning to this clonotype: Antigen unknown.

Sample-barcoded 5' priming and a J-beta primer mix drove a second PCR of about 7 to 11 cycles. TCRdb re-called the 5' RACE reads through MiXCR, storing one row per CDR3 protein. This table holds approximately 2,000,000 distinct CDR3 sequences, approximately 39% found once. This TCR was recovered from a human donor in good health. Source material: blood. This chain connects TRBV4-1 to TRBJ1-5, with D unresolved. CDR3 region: CASSQDGLLHQPQHF. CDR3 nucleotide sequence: TGCGCCAGCAGCCAAGATGGTTTACTCCATCAGCCCCAGCATTTT.